A selection of T cell receptor beta chains follows, all from one sample in a study of response to subunit inactivated influenza vaccine. TCRdb itself ran the RT-PCR reads through MiXCR, one entry per CDR3 protein. The sample lists fewer than 400,000 distinct CDR3 sequences, 20% to 25% seen once, with 10% to 13% in the top ten. This material consisted of PBMCs from blood, taken about 20 months after vaccination. The origin of the receptors is a man between 45 and 75 years old who received an inactivated influenza vaccine. Both conserved end residues are part of each CDR3. Each record gives: V gene, clone size, J gene, D gene, CDR3 protein, CDR3 DNA. The D gene is left open where the match is weak. The size entry is marked missing in some rows and otherwise reads once, few, many or a size class.

V: TRBV3-1
size: many
J: TRBJ1-2
D: -
CDR3: CASRDQGFGGYTF
DNA: TGTGCCAGCAGAGATCAGGGTTTCGGTGGCTACACCTTC

V: TRBV7-9
size: -
J: TRBJ1-2
D: -
CDR3: CASSRSGTWAPLSGYTF
DNA: TGTGCCAGCAGCCGTTCCGGGACTTGGGCCCCCCTATCCGGCTACACCTTC

V: TRBV10-3
size: few
J: TRBJ2-3
D: TRBD2
CDR3: CASGGTDTQYF
DNA: TGTGCCTCGGGGGGGACAGATACGCAGTATTTT

V: TRBV5-1
size: -
J: TRBJ2-2
D: -
CDR3: CASSLSRTTNTGELFF
DNA: TGCGCCAGCAGCTTGAGCAGGACTACGAACACCGGGGAGCTGTTTTTT

V: TRBV3-1
size: few
J: TRBJ1-3
D: TRBD1
CDR3: CASSRGPSGNTIYF
DNA: TGTGCCAGCAGCAGGGGGCCCTCCGGAAACACCATATATTTT

V: TRBV4-1
size: -
J: TRBJ2-3
D: TRBD2
CDR3: CTSSQAGATTDTQYF
DNA: TGCACCAGCAGCCAAGCGGGGGCTACCACAGATACGCAGTATTTT

V: TRBV6-2/TRBV6-3
size: many
J: TRBJ1-1
D: -
CDR3: CATFTGTLNTEAFF
DNA: TGTGCCACCTTCACCGGGACGTTGAACACTGAAGCTTTCTTT

V: TRBV29-1
size: -
J: TRBJ1-1
D: -
CDR3: CSVEDQVYTEAFF
DNA: TGCAGCGTTGAAGATCAAGTCTACACTGAAGCTTTCTTT

V: TRBV9
size: many
J: TRBJ2-1
D: TRBD2
CDR3: CASSIGTSGSNEQFF
DNA: TGTGCCAGCAGCATCGGGACTAGCGGGAGCAATGAGCAGTTCTTC

V: TRBV2
size: many
J: TRBJ2-2
D: -
CDR3: CASRPGPNTGELFF
DNA: TGTGCCAGCAGGCCGGGGCCTAACACCGGGGAGCTGTTTTTT

V: TRBV6-1
size: -
J: TRBJ1-1
D: TRBD1
CDR3: CASSNPGQIVTEAFF
DNA: TGTGCCAGCTCTAATCCGGGACAGATTGTCACTGAAGCTTTCTTT

V: TRBV5-1
size: -
J: TRBJ2-1
D: -
CDR3: CASSLDSGLASPNYNEQFF
DNA: TGCGCCAGCAGCTTGGATTCGGGCCTGGCTTCCCCGAATTACAATGAGCAGTTCTTC

V: TRBV12-3/TRBV12-4
size: many
J: TRBJ1-2
D: -
CDR3: CASSFSGSYGYTF
DNA: TGTGCCAGCAGTTTTTCCGGATCCTATGGCTACACCTTC

V: TRBV5-6
size: -
J: TRBJ2-5
D: TRBD2
CDR3: CASSFRRGVQETQYF
DNA: TGTGCCAGCAGCTTTCGGCGGGGGGTCCAAGAGACCCAGTACTTC

V: TRBV5-1
size: -
J: TRBJ2-1
D: TRBD1
CDR3: CASSFEMTGDLAGEPVDEQFF
DNA: TGCGCCAGCAGCTTTGAAATGACAGGGGATTTAGCTGGTGAACCGGTCGATGAGCAGTTCTTC

V: TRBV16
size: few
J: TRBJ1-3
D: -
CDR3: CASSQLDSSGNTIYF
DNA: TGTGCCAGCAGCCAATTGGACAGTTCTGGAAACACCATATATTTT

V: TRBV5-1
size: -
J: TRBJ1-2
D: -
CDR3: CASSIRRGLYGYTF
DNA: TGCGCCAGCAGCATTCGACGGGGCCTCTATGGCTACACCTTC

V: TRBV5-5
size: -
J: TRBJ1-5
D: TRBD1
CDR3: CASSRTGGSNQPQHF
DNA: TGTGCCAGCAGCCGGACAGGGGGAAGCAATCAGCCCCAGCATTTT

V: TRBV10-3
size: -
J: TRBJ1-5
D: TRBD1
CDR3: CAISNQLTGGIGTQHF
DNA: TGTGCCATCAGCAACCAATTGACAGGGGGAATCGGAACCCAGCATTTT

V: TRBV4-1
size: -
J: TRBJ1-2
D: TRBD1
CDR3: CASSQVQGSYGYTF
DNA: TGCGCCAGCAGCCAAGTACAGGGGTCGTATGGCTACACCTTC

V: TRBV7-2
size: -
J: TRBJ2-4
D: -
CDR3: CASSTTDYLAKNIQYF
DNA: TGTGCCAGCAGCACCACAGATTACCTAGCCAAAAACATTCAGTACTTC

V: TRBV10-3
size: few
J: TRBJ1-3
D: -
CDR3: CAISKGEDGNTIYF
DNA: TGTGCCATCAGTAAGGGAGAAGATGGAAACACCATATATTTT

V: TRBV2
size: -
J: TRBJ2-3
D: TRBD2
CDR3: CATKAQTPGLAGYTQYF
DNA: TGTGCCACCAAAGCCCAGACCCCGGGACTAGCGGGATATACGCAGTATTTT

V: TRBV20-1
size: many
J: TRBJ1-3
D: -
CDR3: CSASNPTALGNTIYF
DNA: TGCAGTGCTAGTAACCCGACTGCGCTCGGAAACACCATATATTTT

V: TRBV9
size: few
J: TRBJ2-3
D: TRBD1
CDR3: CASSVGTGTDTQYF
DNA: TGTGCCAGCAGCGTAGGGACAGGGACAGATACGCAGTATTTT

V: TRBV12-3/TRBV12-4
size: -
J: TRBJ1-1
D: -
CDR3: CASSLSARNTEAFF
DNA: TGTGCCAGCAGTTTATCGGCCAGAAACACTGAAGCTTTCTTT

V: TRBV23-1
size: -
J: TRBJ1-5
D: TRBD1
CDR3: CASSPTHPGGRGNQPQHF
DNA: TGCGCCAGCAGTCCAACCCATCCAGGGGGCCGGGGCAATCAGCCCCAGCATTTT